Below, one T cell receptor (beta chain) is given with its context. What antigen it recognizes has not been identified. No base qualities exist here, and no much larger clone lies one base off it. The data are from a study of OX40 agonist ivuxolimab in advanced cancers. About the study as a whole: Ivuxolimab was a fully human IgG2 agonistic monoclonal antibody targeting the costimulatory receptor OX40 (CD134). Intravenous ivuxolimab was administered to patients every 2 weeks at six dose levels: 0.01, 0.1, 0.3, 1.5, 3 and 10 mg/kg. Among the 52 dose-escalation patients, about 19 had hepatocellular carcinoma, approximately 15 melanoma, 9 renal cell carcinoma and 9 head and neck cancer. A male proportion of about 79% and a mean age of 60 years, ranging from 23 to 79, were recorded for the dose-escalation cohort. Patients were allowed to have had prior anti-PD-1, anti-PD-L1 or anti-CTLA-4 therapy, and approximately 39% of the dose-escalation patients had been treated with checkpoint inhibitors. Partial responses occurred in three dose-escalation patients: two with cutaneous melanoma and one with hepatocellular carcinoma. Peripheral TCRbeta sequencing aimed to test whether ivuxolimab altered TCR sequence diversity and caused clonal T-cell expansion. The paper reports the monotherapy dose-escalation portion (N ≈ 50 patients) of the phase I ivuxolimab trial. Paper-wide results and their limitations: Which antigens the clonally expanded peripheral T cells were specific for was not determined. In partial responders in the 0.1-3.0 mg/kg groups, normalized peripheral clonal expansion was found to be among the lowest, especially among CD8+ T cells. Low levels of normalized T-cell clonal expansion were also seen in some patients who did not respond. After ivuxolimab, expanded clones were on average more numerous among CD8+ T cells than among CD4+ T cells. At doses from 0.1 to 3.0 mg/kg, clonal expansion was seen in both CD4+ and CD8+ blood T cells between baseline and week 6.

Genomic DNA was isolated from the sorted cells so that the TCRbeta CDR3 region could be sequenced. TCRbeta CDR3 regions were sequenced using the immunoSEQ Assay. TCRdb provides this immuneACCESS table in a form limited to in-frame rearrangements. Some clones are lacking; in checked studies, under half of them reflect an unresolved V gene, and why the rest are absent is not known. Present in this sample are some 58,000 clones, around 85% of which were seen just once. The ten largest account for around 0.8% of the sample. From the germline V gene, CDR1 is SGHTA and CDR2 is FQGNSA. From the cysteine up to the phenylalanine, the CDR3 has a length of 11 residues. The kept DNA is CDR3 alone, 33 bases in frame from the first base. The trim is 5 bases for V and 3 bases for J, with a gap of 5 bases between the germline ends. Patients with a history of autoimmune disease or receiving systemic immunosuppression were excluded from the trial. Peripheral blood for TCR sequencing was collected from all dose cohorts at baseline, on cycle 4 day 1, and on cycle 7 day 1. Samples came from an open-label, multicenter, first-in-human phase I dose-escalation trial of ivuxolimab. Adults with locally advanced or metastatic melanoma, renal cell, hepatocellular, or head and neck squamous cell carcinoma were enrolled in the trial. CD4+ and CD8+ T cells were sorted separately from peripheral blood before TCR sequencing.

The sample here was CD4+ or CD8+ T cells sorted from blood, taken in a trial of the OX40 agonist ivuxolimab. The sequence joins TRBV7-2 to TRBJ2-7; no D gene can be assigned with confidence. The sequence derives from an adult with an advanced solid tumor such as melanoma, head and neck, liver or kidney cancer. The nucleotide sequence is TGTGCCAGCAGCCAAATCTACGAGCAGTACTTC. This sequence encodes CASSQIYEQYF.